The table lists the clone carrying this T cell receptor beta chain with a few counts. The antigen remains unidentified. For TCRbeta, the library was prepared with unique molecular identifiers. MiXCR, applied by TCRdb to the PCR reads, yields one record per CDR3 protein. The sample has about 58,000 distinct CDR3 sequences; 40% to 45% are singletons. This record belongs to a study of T-cell reconstitution after alpha-beta-depleted transplantation in children. CDR3 size: 19 residues. Germline V gene sequence: CDR1 LGHDT, CDR2 YNNKEL (reference sequence). V lost 0 bases and J lost 4; bases outside the gene matches: 16. General observations from the study: From newly produced T cells came most of the T-cell counts and diversity one year after transplant.

The receptor was isolated from a male patient younger than 18 who had a stem cell transplant for acute lymphoblastic leukemia, so the T cells may come from the graft donor. Source: PBMCs, mostly from graft donor cells, taken 360 days after TCRalphabeta/CD19-depleted stem cell transplant. The chain links TRBV3-1 to TRBJ2-5, with 8 bases identical to TRBD2. The CDR3 nucleotides read TGTGCCAGCAGCCAAGAAGGCCTTCGGGCGGGAGGTAGACGAGAGACCCAGTACTTC. Its protein product is CASSQEGLRAGGRRETQYF.